This TCR beta chain appears in the sequencing data of a study of shared clonotypes between healthy human individuals. Study as a whole: Each donor contributed plates that comprised three CD4 naive, three CD4 memory, two CD8 naive and one CD8 memory. Study-level results: For naive CD4 cells, roughly 5% of clonotypes were shared across a few donors.

Germline V gene data show CDR1 as SGHRS and CDR2 as YFSETQ. Trimming shortened V by 1 base and J by 5 bases, and 5 bases separated the two germline ends. This CDR3 has 12 amino acids. Assay used: immunoSEQ multiplex PCR; TCRdb lists only in-frame clones, some missing. The table has about 2.4 million clones, 80% to 95% seen once; the top ten hold about 0.39%. About this clone: Its cognate antigen is unknown.

This sequence was found in a man in his late teens or twenties in good health. Some clones in this sample may be carry-over from other donors' samples. The gene calls are TRBV5-1 and TRBJ2-3, with no clear D. Sequenced: naive CD4+ T cells from PBMCs. Subset meaning: CD45RA+ positively selected. The CDR3: CASSLNGDTQYF. The CDR3 nucleotides are TGCGCCAGCAGCTTGAATGGAGATACGCAGTATTTT.